This T cell receptor (beta chain) was found in a study of control samples from healthy donors and cancer patients. Method: immunoSEQ multiplex PCR; TCRdb's copy keeps in-frame clones and lacks some. Of 100,000 to 120,000 clones listed, 83% are singletons. This CDR3 comprises 13 residues. The V gene's germline CDR1 is SQVTM and CDR2 ANQGSEA. Trimming removed 5 bases from V and 2 bases from J, with 12 bases in between. The receptor was isolated from a woman aged 50 to 60 in good health. The material sequenced was blood. The chain joins TRBV29-1 to TRBJ1-1, with D tentatively TRBD1 (6 bases). The CDR3 DNA reads TGCAGCGTTCAAGGACAGACTAACACTGAAGCTTTCTTT. This codes for CSVQGQTNTEAFF.